The 18 T cell receptor beta chains listed next were all sequenced from one sample in a study of T cells in Graves' hyperthyroidism and ophthalmopathy. The source material, RNA transcripts, was used to amplify TCR beta CDR3 regions. The TCR CDR3 was amplified in a first-round RT-PCR using the HTBI primer set. TCRdb reprocessed the multiplex PCR reads with MiXCR, giving one entry per CDR3 protein. This sample has 150,000 or so distinct CDR3 sequences, with just under 9.5% found just once. The sample consisted of blood. Receptors originate from a woman aged 18-35 years with Graves' hyperthyroidism that later progressed to Graves' ophthalmopathy.

This CDR3 is CSVYGTDNEQFF. The DNA of the CDR3 is TGCAGCGTTTACGGGACAGACAATGAGCAGTTCTTC. The chain employs TRBV29-1 and TRBJ2-1, with 7 bases identical to TRBD1. Per germline, CDR1 SQVTM and CDR2 ANQGSEA. V shed 5 bases, J shed 5 bases, and the junction held 3 bases outside the gene matches. There are 12 residues in the CDR3.

This chain connects TRBV15 to TRBJ2-7, with D perhaps given as TRBD1 or TRBD2 (5 bases each). CDR3 length: 14 amino acids. Germline V lookup: CDR1 LNHNV, CDR2 YYDKDF (reference sequence). Trimming took off 0 bases at V and 6 bases at J, with 12 bases between the two ends. Written as DNA, the CDR3 is TGTGCCACCAGCAGAGATAGAGGGGTCGGCGAGCAGTACTTC. Protein: CATSRDRGVGEQYF.

This clonotype appeared many times. The V call is TRBV7-9, the J call TRBJ2-1; 13 bases map to TRBD2. This CDR3 is built from 18 residues. Germline-derived CDR1 and CDR2 are SEHNR and FQNEAQ (reference sequence). Trimming removed 4 bases from V and 0 bases from J; junction bases left unmatched: 6. CDR3 nucleotides: TGTGCCAGCAGCTCGGGACTAGCGGGACCTTTCTCCTACAATGAGCAGTTCTTC. The encoded protein is CASSSGLAGPFSYNEQFF.

This clonotype was seen a handful of times. A much larger clone lies one base from this, so it may be a read error. V is TRBV29-1 and J is TRBJ2-5; D is perhaps TRBD2 (5 bases). The CDR3 covers 13 residues. Germline CDR1 reads SQVTM; CDR2 reads ANQGSEA. V lost 6 bases and J 5 bases, leaving 16 bases between the germline ends. CDR3 coding DNA: TGCAGCGTCGAGCCTGGGAGCCCGGAGACCCAGTACTTC. It translates to CSVEPGSPETQYF.

This clonotype has ten or more counts. V and J are TRBV7-2 and TRBJ2-1; 11 bases match TRBD2. Germline V lookup: CDR1 SGHTA, CDR2 FQGNSA. V lost 2 bases, J lost 1 base, and 10 bases stayed unmatched. The CDR3 length is 19 residues. CDR3 sequence reads: CASSLWSSGGEGSYNEQFF. The CDR3 DNA sequence: TGTGCCAGCAGCTTATGGAGTAGCGGGGGGGAGGGGTCCTACAATGAGCAGTTCTTC.

This clonotype was seen ten or more times. The rearrangement joins TRBV28 to TRBJ2-7; D might be TRBD2 (7 bases). The CDR3 loop spans 16 amino acids. V was pared by 3 bases and J by 1 base, with 16 bases between. Germline V gives CDR1 MDHEN, CDR2 SYDVKM. The CDR3 DNA reads as TGTGCCAGCAGTTTTAGTGGGGGGGCGAGATCCTACGAGCAGTACTTC. Encoded protein: CASSFSGGARSYEQYF.

The chain links TRBV6-2 or TRBV6-3 to TRBJ2-2; no definite D call. The V end lost 6 bases, the J end lost 1 base, and 3 bases lay between the germline ends. Germline CDR1 MNHEY, CDR2 SVGEGT. The CDR3 spans 12 residues. CDR3 sequence: CASRRNTGELFF. CDR3 DNA: TGTGCCAGCAGACGGAACACCGGGGAGCTGTTTTTT.

This clonotype appeared a few times. Being one base from a much bigger clone, this may be a read error. Here the CDR3 omits its conserved ending phenylalanine or tryptophan, so a read error is the likely source. J is TRBJ1-1 and V is TRBV10-3, with D possibly matching TRBD1 (5 bases). CDR1 is ENHRY and CDR2 is SYGVKD in the germline V gene. The CDR3 runs 15 residues. The V end was cut by 3 bases, the J end by 1 base, with 12 bases between. CDR3 nucleotides: TGTGCCATCAGTGAATTCGACAGAACGAACACTGAAGCTTTCCTT. Amino acids: CAISEFDRTNTEAFL.

This clonotype was seen a handful of times. This could be a read error, since a much larger clone is one nucleotide away. The V gene is TRBV11-2, the J gene TRBJ2-5, with no clear D. CDR3 length: 13 amino acids. CDR1 SGHAT and CDR2 FQNNGV come from the germline V gene. The CDR3 region is CASNLGPQETQYF. DNA of the CDR3: TGTGCCAGCAACTTAGGCCCCCAAGAGACCCAGTACTTC.

A few counts support this clonotype. J is TRBJ1-2 and V is TRBV5-8; 9 nucleotides match TRBD1. In germline, CDR1 is SGHTS, CDR2 YDEGEE. The J segment lost 7 bases and the V segment lost 2 bases, leaving 6 bases of the junction unmatched. CDR3 size: 14 residues. The CDR3 DNA sequence: TGTGCCAGCAGCTTCCGGGACAGGGTATCTGGCTACACCTTC. This sequence encodes CASSFRDRVSGYTF.

The table lists this clonotype with many counts. The rearrangement links TRBV15 to TRBJ1-2, with unresolved D. V was cut by 3 bases and J by 8 bases, with 7 bases left in between. The CDR3 is made up of 11 amino acids. CDR1 is LNHNV and CDR2 is YYDKDF in the germline V gene (reference sequence). CDR3 sequence: CATSSLGGYTF. DNA of the CDR3: TGTGCCACCAGCAGCCTTGGGGGCTACACCTTC.

The V call is TRBV28, the J call TRBJ1-2; D might be TRBD1 (6 bases). With 5 bases removed from V and 8 bases from J, the gap between germline ends came to 27 bases. This CDR3 has 17 residues. Germline-derived CDR1 and CDR2 are MDHEN and SYDVKM. Here the CDR3 DNA reads TGTGCCAGCAGTCCTTATAGGGATTGGGGGGGGCAGGAGGGCTACACCTTC. Protein sequence: CASSPYRDWGGQEGYTF.

The V and J genes are TRBV18 and TRBJ1-5; 12 nucleotides match TRBD1. J was trimmed by 1 base and V by 3 bases; bases with no gene match: 7. This CDR3 contains 18 residues. Germline assignment: CDR1 KGHSH and CDR2 LQKENI. Here the CDR3 reads CASSPGQGAYMSNQPQHF. The CDR3 DNA reads as TGTGCCAGCTCACCGGGACAGGGGGCCTATATGAGCAATCAGCCCCAGCATTTT.

The J gene is TRBJ2-3, the V gene TRBV19, with D tentatively TRBD1 (5 bases). Germline CDR1 and CDR2: LNHDA and SQIVND (reference sequence). The CDR3 has 15 residues. Trimming pared 5 bases from V and 5 bases from J, leaving 17 bases between. In DNA, the CDR3 is TGTGCCAGTAGTGGAGCAGGGCCCGCGGAAGATACGCAGTATTTT. Residues: CASSGAGPAEDTQYF.

This clonotype was detected ten times or more. The gene calls are TRBV5-1 and TRBJ2-7; TRBD1 aligns across 10 bases. The V gene end was trimmed by 5 bases and the J gene end by 1 base; junction bases not matched to a gene: 6. Germline CDR1 reads SGHRS; CDR2 reads YFSETQ. There are 15 residues in the CDR3. CDR3 nucleotide sequence: TGCGCCAGCAGTTCTCCGGGACAGGGGTCCTACGAGCAGTACTTC. Translating gives CASSSPGQGSYEQYF.

This clonotype was seen ten or more times. The chain couples TRBV15 to TRBJ1-4; D is unresolved. V lost 1 base to trimming and J lost 8 bases, with 11 bases between them. Germline V gene data show CDR1 as LNHNV and CDR2 as YYDKDF (reference sequence). This CDR3 has 14 residues. This CDR3 is CATSRGPSIEKLFF. The CDR3 DNA reads TGTGCCACCAGCAGAGGTCCGTCTATAGAAAAACTGTTTTTT.

This clonotype occurred many times. The rearrangement joins TRBV2 to TRBJ1-1, with D maybe TRBD1 (6 bases). The V gene's germline CDR1 is SNHLY and CDR2 FYNNEI. The ends were cut back, 6 bases at V and 4 bases at J, with 15 bases in the middle. The CDR3 totals 14 residues. The CDR3 spells CASSHFRGGTEAFF. CDR3 nucleotide sequence: TGTGCCAGCAGCCACTTCAGGGGAGGCACTGAAGCTTTCTTT.

V and J are TRBV6-2 or TRBV6-3 and TRBJ1-4; the D is unclear. V was clipped by 3 bases and J by 5 bases, with 13 bases between them. Per germline, CDR1 MNHEY and CDR2 SVGEGT. The CDR3 has 15 amino acids. The CDR3 sequence: CASSYSLRGNEKLFF. CDR3 nucleotides: TGTGCCAGCAGTTATAGTCTTCGGGGAAATGAAAAACTGTTTTTT.